This is a list of T cell receptor beta chains from one sample in a study of blood T cell repertoires in COVID-19. Method: immunoSEQ multiplex PCR; TCRdb's copy keeps in-frame clones and lacks some. Among 250,000 or so clones listed, about 83% were seen once. Sequencing input: peripheral blood. The receptors were sampled from a woman aged 40 to 50 who had recovered from COVID-19. Each CDR3 is given with its conserved first and last residue. The order of the fields is clone size, V gene, D gene, CDR3 length, J gene, CDR3 protein, CDR3 DNA. D genes are given only for firm matches. Only some rows state a clone size, as once, few, many or a class for expanded clones.

.,TRBV11-2,TRBD2,15,TRBJ2-2,CASSPLAGGTGELFF,TGTGCCAGCAGCCCCCTAGCGGGGGGCACCGGGGAGCTGTTTTTT
.,TRBV10-3,.,11,TRBJ1-2,CAISYRDGYTF,TGTGCCATCAGCTACAGGGACGGCTACACCTTC
.,TRBV3-1/TRBV3-2,TRBD1,16,TRBJ2-1,CASSQGDRGYRYEQFF,TGTGCCAGCAGCCAAGGCGACAGGGGGTATAGGTATGAGCAGTTCTTC
.,TRBV4-1,.,15,TRBJ1-2,CASSQGPAVGYGYTF,TGCGCCAGCAGCCAAGGGCCCGCGGTCGGATATGGCTACACCTTC
few,TRBV7-3,TRBD1,14,TRBJ1-6,CASSLGTVGSPLHF,TGTGCCAGCAGCTTAGGGACAGTCGGTTCACCCCTCCACTTT
.,TRBV7-2,.,14,TRBJ2-5,CASSPAGLQETQYF,TGTGCCAGCAGCCCTGCGGGACTCCAAGAGACCCAGTACTTC
.,TRBV11-2,TRBD1,14,TRBJ1-2,CASSPWTGEGGYTF,TGTGCCAGCAGCCCATGGACAGGGGAGGGAGGCTACACCTTC
.,TRBV5-4,TRBD1,14,TRBJ1-1,CASSAGQGDTEAFF,TGTGCCAGCAGCGCCGGACAGGGGGACACTGAAGCTTTCTTT
.,TRBV5-1,.,14,TRBJ1-1,CASSPRGENTEAFF,TGCGCCAGCAGCCCCCGCGGAGAGAACACTGAAGCTTTCTTT
few,TRBV30,.,13,TRBJ2-2,CAWIEHLPGELFF,TGTGCCTGGATTGAACATCTTCCCGGGGAGCTGTTTTTT
.,TRBV27,.,14,TRBJ2-7,CASSWRGQGYEQYF,TGTGCCAGCAGTTGGAGGGGGCAGGGCTACGAGCAGTACTTC
.,TRBV7-7,TRBD1,14,TRBJ2-2,CASAQGANTGELFF,TGTGCCAGCGCACAGGGGGCGAACACCGGGGAGCTGTTTTTT
.,TRBV5-4,.,12,TRBJ1-1,CASSLAGGEAFF,TGTGCCAGCAGCTTGGCCGGGGGTGAAGCTTTCTTT
.,TRBV10-1,.,13,TRBJ1-1,CASSGQLNTEAFF,TGCGCCAGCAGCGGACAGTTGAACACTGAAGCTTTCTTT
.,TRBV27,.,16,TRBJ1-4,CASSSGGWGTNEKLFF,TGTGCCAGCAGTTCAGGAGGATGGGGAACTAATGAAAAACTGTTTTTT
once,TRBV11-2,.,17,TRBJ1-1,CASSLGRGGRGNTEAFF,TGTGCCAGCAGCTTAGGTCGTGGGGGCAGGGGGAACACTGAAGCTTTCTTT
.,TRBV9,.,13,TRBJ2-5,CASSVEGAETQYF,TGTGCCAGCAGCGTAGAAGGAGCGGAGACCCAGTACTTC
few,TRBV5-1,TRBD1,15,TRBJ1-5,CASSLGQGSNQPQHF,TGCGCCAGCAGCTTGGGACAGGGTAGCAATCAGCCCCAGCATTTT
.,TRBV6-5,TRBD1,15,TRBJ2-7,CASSDLGQGLYEQYF,TGTGCCAGCAGCGACCTCGGACAGGGGCTCTACGAGCAGTACTTC
.,TRBV5-1,TRBD1,14,TRBJ2-7,CASSSGTGEYEQYF,TGCGCCAGCAGCTCCGGGACAGGGGAGTACGAGCAGTACTTC
.,TRBV15,.,13,TRBJ2-5,CATSRGAQETQYF,TGTGCCACCAGCCGGGGGGCCCAAGAGACCCAGTACTTC
.,TRBV19,.,14,TRBJ1-5,CASSASEGNQPQHF,TGTGCCAGTAGTGCTAGTGAGGGCAATCAGCCCCAGCATTTT